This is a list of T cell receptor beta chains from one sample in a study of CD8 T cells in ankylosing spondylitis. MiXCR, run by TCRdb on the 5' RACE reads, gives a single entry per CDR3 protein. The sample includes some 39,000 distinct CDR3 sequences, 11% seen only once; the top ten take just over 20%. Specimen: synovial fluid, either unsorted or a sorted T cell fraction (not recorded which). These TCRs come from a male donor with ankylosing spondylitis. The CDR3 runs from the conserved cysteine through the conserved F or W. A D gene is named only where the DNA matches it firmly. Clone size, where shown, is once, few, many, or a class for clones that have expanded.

cdr3_nt: TGTGCCAGCAGTGGGACGGTCGCTCCCGATACGCAGTATTTT
cdr3_aa: CASSGTVAPDTQYF
j_call: TRBJ2-3
clone_size: many
d_call: .
v_call: TRBV28
cdr3_length: 14

cdr3_nt: TGTGCCAGCAGCCTAAGAGCAGGGGGCCGAAAGGCTTTCTTT
cdr3_aa: CASSLRAGGRKAFF
j_call: TRBJ1-1
clone_size: few
d_call: TRBD1
v_call: TRBV11-3
cdr3_length: 14

cdr3_nt: TGTGCCTCCTTCGAAGAGGCGGGCTCCTACGAGCAGTACTTC
cdr3_aa: CASFEEAGSYEQYF
j_call: TRBJ2-7
clone_size: .
d_call: .
v_call: TRBV7-8
cdr3_length: 14

cdr3_nt: TGTGCCAGCAGTCTCACGACTAGCGGTATTCTCACAGATACGCAGTATTTT
cdr3_aa: CASSLTTSGILTDTQYF
j_call: TRBJ2-3
clone_size: .
d_call: TRBD2
v_call: TRBV28
cdr3_length: 17

cdr3_nt: TGTGCCAGCAGCCCCACCAGGGGAGGGGTGGAGACCCAGTACTTC
cdr3_aa: CASSPTRGGVETQYF
j_call: TRBJ2-5
clone_size: .
d_call: .
v_call: TRBV5-4
cdr3_length: 15

cdr3_nt: TGTGCCAGCAGTTTTAGCGGGGCTGCGAACACCGGGGAGCTGTTTTTT
cdr3_aa: CASSFSGAANTGELFF
j_call: TRBJ2-2
clone_size: few
d_call: TRBD2
v_call: TRBV27
cdr3_length: 16

cdr3_nt: TGCGCCAGCAGCATAGGGCAGGGGATGACTGAAGCTTTCTTT
cdr3_aa: CASSIGQGMTEAFF
j_call: TRBJ1-1
clone_size: few
d_call: .
v_call: TRBV5-1
cdr3_length: 14

cdr3_nt: TGCGCCAGCAGCCAGTCCGAGACCCAGTACTTC
cdr3_aa: CASSQSETQYF
j_call: TRBJ2-5
clone_size: .
d_call: .
v_call: TRBV4-1
cdr3_length: 11

cdr3_nt: TGTGCCAGCTTTTCTAGCGAGGGTGAGCAGCTCTTC
cdr3_aa: CASFSSEGEQLF
j_call: TRBJ2-1
clone_size: .
d_call: .
v_call: TRBV2
cdr3_length: 12

cdr3_nt: TGTGCCAGCAGCCAAGGCCTTGGGCTCGAGCAGTACTTC
cdr3_aa: CASSQGLGLEQYF
j_call: TRBJ2-7
clone_size: few
d_call: .
v_call: TRBV7-3
cdr3_length: 13

cdr3_nt: TGTGCCAGCAGCCCCAATCAGCCGACAGGTATCGAAAACATTCAGTACTTC
cdr3_aa: CASSPNQPTGIENIQYF
j_call: TRBJ2-4
clone_size: few
d_call: .
v_call: TRBV9
cdr3_length: 17

cdr3_nt: TGCAGTGGACTCGGACTAGCGGGGAACTCCTACGAGCAGTACTTC
cdr3_aa: CSGLGLAGNSYEQYF
j_call: TRBJ2-7
clone_size: many
d_call: TRBD2
v_call: TRBV29-1
cdr3_length: 15

cdr3_nt: TGTGCCAGCAGCCGACGGACAGGGGCGAGCACTGAAGCTTTCTTT
cdr3_aa: CASSRRTGASTEAFF
j_call: TRBJ1-1
clone_size: few
d_call: TRBD1
v_call: TRBV11-3
cdr3_length: 15

cdr3_nt: TGTGCCAGCAGCTTAAAGGAGGCAGATACGCAGTATTTT
cdr3_aa: CASSLKEADTQYF
j_call: TRBJ2-3
clone_size: .
d_call: .
v_call: TRBV7-7
cdr3_length: 13

cdr3_nt: TGTGCCAGCAGCCAACATGGGACGTGGGACGAGCAGTACTTC
cdr3_aa: CASSQHGTWDEQYF
j_call: TRBJ2-7
clone_size: .
d_call: .
v_call: TRBV3-1
cdr3_length: 14

cdr3_nt: TGTGCCAGCAGTGACGGGCAGGAGGGGTATAATGAGCAGTTCTTC
cdr3_aa: CASSDGQEGYNEQFF
j_call: TRBJ2-1
clone_size: large
d_call: .
v_call: TRBV6-4
cdr3_length: 15

cdr3_nt: TGTGCCAGCAGCTTGTGGCAGAATTACGAGCAGTACTTC
cdr3_aa: CASSLWQNYEQYF
j_call: TRBJ2-7
clone_size: few
d_call: .
v_call: TRBV5-6
cdr3_length: 13

cdr3_nt: TGTGCCAGCAGCGGACGGACTAGCGGGAGAGGTCGGGAGACCCAGTACTTC
cdr3_aa: CASSGRTSGRGRETQYF
j_call: TRBJ2-5
clone_size: .
d_call: TRBD2
v_call: TRBV11-3
cdr3_length: 17

cdr3_nt: TGTGCCAGCAGCTTAGTATTCGAGCCCTCAGCGGGGAGGCCCCAGCATTTT
cdr3_aa: CASSLVFEPSAGRPQHF
j_call: TRBJ1-5
clone_size: many
d_call: .
v_call: TRBV7-8
cdr3_length: 17

cdr3_nt: TGTGCCAGCAGCTTATTCTGGAGGGGGACTAGCCCAACCGGGGAGCTGTTTTTT
cdr3_aa: CASSLFWRGTSPTGELFF
j_call: TRBJ2-2
clone_size: once
d_call: TRBD2
v_call: TRBV7-6
cdr3_length: 18

cdr3_nt: TGCGCCAGCAGCTTGGCCTTGGGGAGAGTCTCCTACAATGAGCAGTTCTTC
cdr3_aa: CASSLALGRVSYNEQFF
j_call: TRBJ2-1
clone_size: many
d_call: .
v_call: TRBV5-1
cdr3_length: 17

cdr3_nt: TGCGCCAGCAGCTTAATCCATCCGGGACTAGGGGAGCAGTATTTT
cdr3_aa: CASSLIHPGLGEQYF
j_call: TRBJ2-3
clone_size: .
d_call: TRBD2
v_call: TRBV7-3
cdr3_length: 15

cdr3_nt: TGCGCCAGCCGGGACATTAGACAGCCCCAGCATTTT
cdr3_aa: CASRDIRQPQHF
j_call: TRBJ1-5
clone_size: few
d_call: .
v_call: TRBV10-2
cdr3_length: 12

cdr3_nt: TGTGCCAGCAGTGTCAACAGGGGCGATACGCAGTATTTT
cdr3_aa: CASSVNRGDTQYF
j_call: TRBJ2-3
clone_size: few
d_call: TRBD1
v_call: TRBV28
cdr3_length: 13

cdr3_nt: TGTGCCAGCACTAGGGGGGGCCGATTATGGAATCAGCCCCAGCATTTT
cdr3_aa: CASTRGGRLWNQPQHF
j_call: TRBJ1-5
clone_size: .
d_call: .
v_call: TRBV11-3
cdr3_length: 16

cdr3_nt: TGTGCCACCAGTGGTTTCACTAGCGGGATTTTAGATACGCAGTATTTT
cdr3_aa: CATSGFTSGILDTQYF
j_call: TRBJ2-3
clone_size: few
d_call: TRBD2
v_call: TRBV24-1
cdr3_length: 16

cdr3_nt: TGCAGTGCTAGAGACATTAGGGGTCTACACCAGCATTTT
cdr3_aa: CSARDIRGLHQHF
j_call: TRBJ1-5
clone_size: .
d_call: .
v_call: TRBV20-1
cdr3_length: 13

cdr3_nt: TGCGCCAGCACCCCTAGCGGGAGAGGGGCAGATACGCAGTATTTT
cdr3_aa: CASTPSGRGADTQYF
j_call: TRBJ2-3
clone_size: .
d_call: TRBD2
v_call: TRBV5-1
cdr3_length: 15

cdr3_nt: TGCAGTGCTAGAGATTCGGGAAAGAACTACAATGAGCAGTTCTTC
cdr3_aa: CSARDSGKNYNEQFF
j_call: TRBJ2-1
clone_size: few
d_call: .
v_call: TRBV20-1
cdr3_length: 15